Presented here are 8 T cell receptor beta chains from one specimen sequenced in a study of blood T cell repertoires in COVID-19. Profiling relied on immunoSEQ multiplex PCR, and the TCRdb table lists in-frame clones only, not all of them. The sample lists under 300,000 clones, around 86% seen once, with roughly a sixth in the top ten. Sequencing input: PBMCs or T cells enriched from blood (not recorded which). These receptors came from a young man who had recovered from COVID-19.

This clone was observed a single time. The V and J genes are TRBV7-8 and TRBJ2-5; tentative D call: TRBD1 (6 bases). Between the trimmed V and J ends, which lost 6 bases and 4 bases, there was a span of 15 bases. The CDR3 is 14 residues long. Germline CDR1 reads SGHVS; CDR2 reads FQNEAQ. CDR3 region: CASSPIGQRETQYF. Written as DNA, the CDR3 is TGTGCCAGCAGTCCCATTGGACAGAGAGAGACCCAGTACTTC.

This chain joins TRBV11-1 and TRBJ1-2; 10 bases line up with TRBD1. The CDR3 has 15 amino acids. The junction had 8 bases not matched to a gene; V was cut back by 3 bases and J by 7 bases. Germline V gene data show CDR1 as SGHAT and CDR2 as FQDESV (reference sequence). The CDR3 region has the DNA TGTGCCAGCAGCTTGACGGGACAGGGGTCTTCTGGCTACACCTTC. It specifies CASSLTGQGSSGYTF.

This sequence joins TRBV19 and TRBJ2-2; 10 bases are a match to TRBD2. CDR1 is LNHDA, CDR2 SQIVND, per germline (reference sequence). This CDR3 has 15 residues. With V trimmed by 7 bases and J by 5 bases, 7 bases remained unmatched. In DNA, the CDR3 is TGTGCCAGTATTGGACTAGCGGACTTTACCGGGGAGCTGTTTTTT. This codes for CASIGLADFTGELFF.

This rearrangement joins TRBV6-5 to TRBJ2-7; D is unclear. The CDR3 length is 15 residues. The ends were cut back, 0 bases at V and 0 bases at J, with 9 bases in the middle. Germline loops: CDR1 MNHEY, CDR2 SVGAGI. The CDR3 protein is CASSYSPQDSYEQYF. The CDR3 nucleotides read TGTGCCAGCAGTTACTCGCCGCAGGACTCCTACGAGCAGTACTTC.

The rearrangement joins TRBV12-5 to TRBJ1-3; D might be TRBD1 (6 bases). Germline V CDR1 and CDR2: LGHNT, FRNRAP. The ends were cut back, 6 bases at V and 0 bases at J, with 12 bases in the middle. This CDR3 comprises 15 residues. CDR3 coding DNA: TGTGCTAGTGGAACCGGACAGCTCTCTGGAAACACCATATATTTT. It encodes CASGTGQLSGNTIYF.

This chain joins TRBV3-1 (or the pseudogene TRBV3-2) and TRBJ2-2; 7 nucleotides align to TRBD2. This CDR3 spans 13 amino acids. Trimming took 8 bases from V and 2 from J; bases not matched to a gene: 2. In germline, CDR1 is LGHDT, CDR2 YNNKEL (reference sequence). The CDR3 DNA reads TGTGCCAGCCGGGACTACAACACCGGGGAGCTGTTTTTT. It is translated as CASRDYNTGELFF.

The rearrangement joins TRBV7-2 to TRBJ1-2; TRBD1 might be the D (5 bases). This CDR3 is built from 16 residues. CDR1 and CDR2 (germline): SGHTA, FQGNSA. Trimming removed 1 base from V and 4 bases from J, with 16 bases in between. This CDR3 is CASSLERGTRGYGYTF. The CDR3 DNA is TGTGCCAGCAGCTTAGAGCGCGGGACTCGCGGCTATGGCTACACCTTC.

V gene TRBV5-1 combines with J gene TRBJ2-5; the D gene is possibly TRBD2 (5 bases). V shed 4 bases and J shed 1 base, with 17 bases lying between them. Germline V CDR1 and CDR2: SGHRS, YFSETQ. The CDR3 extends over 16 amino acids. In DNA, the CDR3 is TGCGCCAGCAGCCCAGGCCCCCTAGGGAGCCAAGAGACCCAGTACTTC. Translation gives CASSPGPLGSQETQYF.